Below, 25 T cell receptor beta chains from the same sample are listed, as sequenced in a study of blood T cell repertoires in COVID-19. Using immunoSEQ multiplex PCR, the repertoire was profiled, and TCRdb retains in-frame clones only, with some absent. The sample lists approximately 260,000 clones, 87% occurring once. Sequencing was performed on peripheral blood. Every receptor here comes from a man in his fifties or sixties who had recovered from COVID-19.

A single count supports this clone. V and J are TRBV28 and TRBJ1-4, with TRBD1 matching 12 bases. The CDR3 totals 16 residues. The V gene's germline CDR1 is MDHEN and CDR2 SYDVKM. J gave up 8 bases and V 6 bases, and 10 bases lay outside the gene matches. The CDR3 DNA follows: TGTGCCAGCAGGCCTGGGGGACAGGGGGCTTGGGAAAAACTGTTTTTT. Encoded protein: CASRPGGQGAWEKLFF.

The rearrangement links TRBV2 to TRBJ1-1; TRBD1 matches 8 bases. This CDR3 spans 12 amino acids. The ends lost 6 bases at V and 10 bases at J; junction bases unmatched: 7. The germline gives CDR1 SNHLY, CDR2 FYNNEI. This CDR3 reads CASSGQGNTAFF. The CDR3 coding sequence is TGTGCCAGCAGCGGACAGGGTAATACAGCTTTCTTT.

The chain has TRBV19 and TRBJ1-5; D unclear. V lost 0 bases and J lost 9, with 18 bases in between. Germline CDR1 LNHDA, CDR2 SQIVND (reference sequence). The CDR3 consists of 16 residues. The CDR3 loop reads CASSIDGRVQLRPQHF. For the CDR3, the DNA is TGTGCCAGTAGTATAGATGGGAGGGTCCAACTTCGGCCCCAGCATTTT.

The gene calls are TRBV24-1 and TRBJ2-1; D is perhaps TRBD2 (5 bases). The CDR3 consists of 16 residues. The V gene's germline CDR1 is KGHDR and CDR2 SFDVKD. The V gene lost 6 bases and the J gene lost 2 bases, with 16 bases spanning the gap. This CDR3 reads CATSSHGVGAYNEQFF. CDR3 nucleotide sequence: TGTGCCACCAGTTCGCACGGGGTTGGAGCCTACAATGAGCAGTTCTTC.

The CDR3 DNA follows: TGCGCCAGCAGCTCAGGACAGGGGGTACGCACAGATACGCAGTATTTT. This gives the protein CASSSGQGVRTDTQYF. The chain combines TRBV5-1 with TRBJ2-3; TRBD1 matches 10 bases. This CDR3 contains 16 residues. Germline V lookup: CDR1 SGHRS, CDR2 YFSETQ. Trimming took 3 bases from V and 1 from J; bases not matched to a gene: 5.

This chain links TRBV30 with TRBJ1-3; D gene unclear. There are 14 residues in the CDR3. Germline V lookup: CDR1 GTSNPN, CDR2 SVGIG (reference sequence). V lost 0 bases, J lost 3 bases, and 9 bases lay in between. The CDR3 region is CAWSVRAGGNTIYF. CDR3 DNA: TGTGCCTGGAGTGTACGTGCGGGTGGAAACACCATATATTTT. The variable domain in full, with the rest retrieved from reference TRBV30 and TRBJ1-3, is SQTIHQWPATLVQPVGSPLSLECTVEGTSNPNLYWYRQAAGRGLQLLFYSVGIGQISSEVPQNLSASRPQDRQFILSSKKLLLSDSGFYLCAWSVRAGGNTIYFGEGSWLTVV.

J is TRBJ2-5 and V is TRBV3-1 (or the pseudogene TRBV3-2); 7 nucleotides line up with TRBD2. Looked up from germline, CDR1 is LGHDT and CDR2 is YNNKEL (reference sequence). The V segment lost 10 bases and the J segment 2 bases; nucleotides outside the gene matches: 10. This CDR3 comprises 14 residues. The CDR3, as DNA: TGTGCCACTCAAAGGGACTACCAACAAGAGACCCAGTACTTC. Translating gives CATQRDYQQETQYF.

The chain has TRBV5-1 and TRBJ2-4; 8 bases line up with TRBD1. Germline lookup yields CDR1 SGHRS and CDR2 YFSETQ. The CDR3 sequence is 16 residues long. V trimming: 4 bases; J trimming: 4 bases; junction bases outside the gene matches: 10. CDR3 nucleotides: TGCGCCAGCAGCACAAACGTCGGGGACAGGAAAAACATTCAGTACTTC. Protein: CASSTNVGDRKNIQYF.

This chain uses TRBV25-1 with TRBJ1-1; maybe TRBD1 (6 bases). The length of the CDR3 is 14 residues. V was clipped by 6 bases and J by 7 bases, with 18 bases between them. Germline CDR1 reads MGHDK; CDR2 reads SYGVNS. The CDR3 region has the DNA TGTGCCAGCAGAAAAAACGGACAGACCATTGAAGCTTTCTTT. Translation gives CASRKNGQTIEAFF.

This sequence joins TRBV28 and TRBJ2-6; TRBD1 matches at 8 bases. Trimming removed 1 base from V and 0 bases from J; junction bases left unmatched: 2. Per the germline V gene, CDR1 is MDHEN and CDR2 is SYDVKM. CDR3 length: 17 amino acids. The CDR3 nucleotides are TGTGCCAGCAGTTTATACGGGACAGGCTCTGGGGCCAACGTCCTGACTTTC. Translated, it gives CASSLYGTGSGANVLTF.

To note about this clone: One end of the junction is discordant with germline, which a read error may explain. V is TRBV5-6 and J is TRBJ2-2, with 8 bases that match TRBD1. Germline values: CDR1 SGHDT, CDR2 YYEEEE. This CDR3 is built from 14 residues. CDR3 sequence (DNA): TGTGCCAGCAGGTTGGACAGGGCCACCGGGGAGCTGTTTTTT. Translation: CASRLDRATGELFF.

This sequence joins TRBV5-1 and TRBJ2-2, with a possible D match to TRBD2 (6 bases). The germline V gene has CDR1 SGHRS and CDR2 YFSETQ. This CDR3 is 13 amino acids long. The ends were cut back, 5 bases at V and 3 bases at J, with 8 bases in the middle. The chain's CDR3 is CASRGGYTGELFF. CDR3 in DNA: TGCGCCAGCAGGGGAGGCTACACCGGGGAGCTGTTTTTT.

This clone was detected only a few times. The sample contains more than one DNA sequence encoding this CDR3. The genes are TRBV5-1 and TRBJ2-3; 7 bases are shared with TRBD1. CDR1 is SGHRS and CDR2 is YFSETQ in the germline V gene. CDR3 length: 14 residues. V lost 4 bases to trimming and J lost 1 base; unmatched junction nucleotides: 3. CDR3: CASSRDRGTDTQYF. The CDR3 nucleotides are TGCGCCAGCAGCCGGGACAGAGGCACAGATACGCAGTATTTT.

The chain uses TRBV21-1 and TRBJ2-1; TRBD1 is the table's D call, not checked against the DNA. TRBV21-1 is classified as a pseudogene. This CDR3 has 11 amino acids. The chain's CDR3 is CASSNRPQKFF. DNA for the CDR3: TGTGCCAGCAGCAACAGGCCCCAGAAGTTCTTC.

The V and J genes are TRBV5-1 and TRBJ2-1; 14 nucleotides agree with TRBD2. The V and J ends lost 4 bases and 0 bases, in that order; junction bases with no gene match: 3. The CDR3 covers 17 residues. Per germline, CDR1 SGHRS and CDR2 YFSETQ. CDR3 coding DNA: TGCGCCAGCAGCCCGGGACTAGCGGGGGCCTCCTACAATGAGCAGTTCTTC. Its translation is CASSPGLAGASYNEQFF.

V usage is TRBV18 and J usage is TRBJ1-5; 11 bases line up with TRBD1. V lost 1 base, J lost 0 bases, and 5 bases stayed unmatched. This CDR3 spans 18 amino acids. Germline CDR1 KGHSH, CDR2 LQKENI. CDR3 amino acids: CASSPRGQGGYSNQPQHF. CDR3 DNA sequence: TGTGCCAGCTCACCACGGGGACAGGGGGGATATAGCAATCAGCCCCAGCATTTT.

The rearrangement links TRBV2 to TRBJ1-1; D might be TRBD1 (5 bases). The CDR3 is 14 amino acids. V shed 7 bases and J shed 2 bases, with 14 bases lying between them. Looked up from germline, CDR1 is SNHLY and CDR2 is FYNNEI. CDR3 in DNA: TGTGCCAGCACCGAGACAGTCGTTAACACTGAAGCTTTCTTT. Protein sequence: CASTETVVNTEAFF.

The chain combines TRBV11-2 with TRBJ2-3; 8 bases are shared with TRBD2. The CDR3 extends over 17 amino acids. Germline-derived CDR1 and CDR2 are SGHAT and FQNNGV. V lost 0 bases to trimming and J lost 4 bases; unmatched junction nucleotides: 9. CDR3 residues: CASSLDGASGGADTQYF. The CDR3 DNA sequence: TGTGCCAGCAGCTTAGACGGGGCGAGCGGGGGTGCAGATACGCAGTATTTT.

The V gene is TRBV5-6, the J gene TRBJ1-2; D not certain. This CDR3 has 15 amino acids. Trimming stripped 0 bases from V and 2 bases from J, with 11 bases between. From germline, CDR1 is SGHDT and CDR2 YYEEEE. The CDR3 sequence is CASSLEVRGNYGYTF. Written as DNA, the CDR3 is TGTGCCAGCAGCTTGGAGGTCAGAGGGAACTATGGCTACACCTTC.

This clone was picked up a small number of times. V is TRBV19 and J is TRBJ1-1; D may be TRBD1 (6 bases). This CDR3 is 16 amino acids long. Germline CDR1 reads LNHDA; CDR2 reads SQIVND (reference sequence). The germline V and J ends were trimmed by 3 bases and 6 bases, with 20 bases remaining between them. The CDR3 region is CASSIQGRLGQSEAFF. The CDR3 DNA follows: TGTGCCAGTAGTATTCAGGGGCGGCTTGGGCAGTCTGAAGCTTTCTTT.

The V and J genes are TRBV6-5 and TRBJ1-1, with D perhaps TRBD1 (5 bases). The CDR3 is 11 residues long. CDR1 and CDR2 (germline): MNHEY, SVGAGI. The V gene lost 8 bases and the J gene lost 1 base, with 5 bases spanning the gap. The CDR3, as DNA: TGTGCCAGCCAGGGGAACACTGAAGCTTTCTTT. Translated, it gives CASQGNTEAFF.

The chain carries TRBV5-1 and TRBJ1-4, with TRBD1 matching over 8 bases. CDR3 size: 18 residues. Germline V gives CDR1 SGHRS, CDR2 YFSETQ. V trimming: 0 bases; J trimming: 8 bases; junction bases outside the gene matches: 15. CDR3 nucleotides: TGCGCCAGCAGCTTGGTAGGGGCGGCGATGGGGGACAGGGAAAAACTGTTTTTT. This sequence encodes CASSLVGAAMGDREKLFF.

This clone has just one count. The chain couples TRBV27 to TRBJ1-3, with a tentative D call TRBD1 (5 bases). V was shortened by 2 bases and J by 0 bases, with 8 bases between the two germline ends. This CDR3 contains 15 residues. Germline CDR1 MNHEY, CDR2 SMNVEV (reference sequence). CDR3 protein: CASSLRGGSGNTIYF. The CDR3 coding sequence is TGTGCCAGCAGTTTACGCGGGGGCTCTGGAAACACCATATATTTT.

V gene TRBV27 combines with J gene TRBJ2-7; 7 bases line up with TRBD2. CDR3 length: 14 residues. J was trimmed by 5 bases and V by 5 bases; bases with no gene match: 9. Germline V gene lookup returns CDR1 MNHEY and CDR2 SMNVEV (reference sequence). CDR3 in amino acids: CASSLIAGRNEQYF. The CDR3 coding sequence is TGTGCCAGCAGTCTTATAGCGGGTAGGAACGAGCAGTACTTC.

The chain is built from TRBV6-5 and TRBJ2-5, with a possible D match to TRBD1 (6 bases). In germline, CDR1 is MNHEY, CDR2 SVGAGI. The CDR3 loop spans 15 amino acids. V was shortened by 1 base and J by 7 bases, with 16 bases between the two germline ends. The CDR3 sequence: CASSYLRGAGATQYF. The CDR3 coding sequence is TGTGCCAGCAGTTACTTGCGTGGGGCAGGGGCGACCCAGTACTTC.